Listed below are T cell receptor beta chains from one sample, sequenced in a study of CDR3 diversity in severe acne. TCRdb re-derived calls from the PCR reads in MiXCR, one entry per CDR3 protein. This sample yields more than 80,000 distinct CDR3 sequences, of which approximately 49% are seen a single time; under 14% belongs to the top ten. The sequencing input was blood. The receptors were gathered from a male donor with severe acne vulgaris. Both conserved end residues are part of each CDR3. A D gene is named only where the DNA matches it firmly.

v_call d_call cdr3_aa
TRBV7-3 TRBD2 CASRLGGTSGSGSEQFF
TRBV29-1 TRBD2 CSVVGLALSSYEQYF
TRBV10-3 TRBD2 CAIAAGGEQYF
TRBV19 . CTSSPGSGYYEQYF
TRBV6-2/TRBV6-3 TRBD2 CASNPGTSGSEQGIREAQYF
TRBV27 . CASSLAGTRDNEQFF
TRBV5-1 TRBD2 CASSLAPSGRAFETQYF
TRBV24-1 . CASSPPGGSEGQYF
TRBV2 . CASSYGRGSNQPQHF
TRBV30 . CAWKQGNLYGYTF
TRBV7-3 TRBD1 CASSWSDRGYNEKLFF
TRBV19 TRBD1 CASRPGQRPGNTIYF
TRBV7-2 . CASSPRDGPYEQYF
TRBV9 . CASSLRGGELFF
TRBV4-3 TRBD1 CASSQSTGGGYEKLFF
TRBV6-1 TRBD1 CASSSSPTGEYGYTF
TRBV11-3 TRBD2 CASSLGPSGSYNEQFF
TRBV2 . CASRDRATYEQYF
TRBV11-1 . CASSGGPAYNEQFF
TRBV20-1 . CSARDLAKNIQYF
TRBV15 TRBD1 CATSRAGTVTKLFF
TRBV28 . CASSATTDTQYF
TRBV28 TRBD1 CASAMGGRGLGNEKPFF
TRBV19 . CASSTWTSGIHGYTF
TRBV11-1 . CASSFRTASGANVLTF
TRBV25-1 . CASSRTWGQPQHF
TRBV15 TRBD1 CATSTQGRDNYGYTF
TRBV7-6 . CASSLGTYTEAFF
TRBV6-5 TRBD2 CASSLAGGPDTQYF
TRBV12-3/TRBV12-4 TRBD1 CASSLAGQGVQPQHF
TRBV25-1 . CASSENQPQHF
TRBV6-4 TRBD1 CASSAGTDTGETQYF
TRBV7-8 TRBD2 CASSGTSGSADTQYF
TRBV2 . CASIPTGYITNEKLFF
TRBV29-1 TRBD1 CSVDGGRQGHYGYTF
TRBV12-3/TRBV12-4 . CASNLPETQETQYF
TRBV12-3/TRBV12-4 . CASSSRLLGTDTQYF
TRBV24-1 . CATSSGRSNYGYTF
TRBV6-4 TRBD2 CASSCLGLAGAEQYF
TRBV14 . CASSQEWGPGNTIYF
TRBV25-1 . CASSNDLNSPLHF
TRBV10-3 TRBD2 CAISEPGPSGYEQYF
TRBV19 TRBD1 CASSTDRVDTGELFF
TRBV5-6 . CASSWTTGELFF
TRBV6-5 TRBD1 CASSSGGSSYEQYF